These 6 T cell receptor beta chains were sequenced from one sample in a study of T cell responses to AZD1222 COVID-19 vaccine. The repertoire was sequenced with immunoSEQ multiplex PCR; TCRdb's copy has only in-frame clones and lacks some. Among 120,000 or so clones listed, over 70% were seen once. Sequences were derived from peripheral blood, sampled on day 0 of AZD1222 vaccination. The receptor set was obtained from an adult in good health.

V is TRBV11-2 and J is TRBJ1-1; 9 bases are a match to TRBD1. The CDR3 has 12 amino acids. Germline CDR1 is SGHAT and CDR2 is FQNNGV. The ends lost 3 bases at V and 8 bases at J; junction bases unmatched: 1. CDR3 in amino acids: CASSFGQGEAFF. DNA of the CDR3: TGTGCCAGCAGCTTCGGACAGGGGGAAGCTTTCTTT.

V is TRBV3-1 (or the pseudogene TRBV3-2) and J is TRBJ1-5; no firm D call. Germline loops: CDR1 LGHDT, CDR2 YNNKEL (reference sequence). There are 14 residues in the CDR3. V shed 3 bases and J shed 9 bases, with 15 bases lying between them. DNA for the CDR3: TGTGCCAGCAGCCAGAATGCCCCGGCGGGGCCCCAGCATTTT. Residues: CASSQNAPAGPQHF.

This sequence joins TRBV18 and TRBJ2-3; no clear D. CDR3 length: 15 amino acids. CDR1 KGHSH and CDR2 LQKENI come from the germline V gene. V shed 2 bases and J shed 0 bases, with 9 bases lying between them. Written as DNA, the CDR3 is TGTGCCAGCTCACCAAGGGCGGCCAGCACAGATACGCAGTATTTT. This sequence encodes CASSPRAASTDTQYF.

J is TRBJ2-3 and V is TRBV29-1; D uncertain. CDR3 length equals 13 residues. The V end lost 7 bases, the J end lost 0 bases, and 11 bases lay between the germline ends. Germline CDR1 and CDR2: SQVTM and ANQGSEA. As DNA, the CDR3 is TGCAGCGCCGAACCGCCTAGCACAGATACGCAGTATTTT. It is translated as CSAEPPSTDTQYF.

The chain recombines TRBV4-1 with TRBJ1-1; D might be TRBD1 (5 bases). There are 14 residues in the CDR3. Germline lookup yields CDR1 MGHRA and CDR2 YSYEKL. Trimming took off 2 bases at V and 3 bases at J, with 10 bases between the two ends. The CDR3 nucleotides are TGCGCCAGCAGCCAACGGGGGGTTGACACTGAAGCTTTCTTT. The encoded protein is CASSQRGVDTEAFF.

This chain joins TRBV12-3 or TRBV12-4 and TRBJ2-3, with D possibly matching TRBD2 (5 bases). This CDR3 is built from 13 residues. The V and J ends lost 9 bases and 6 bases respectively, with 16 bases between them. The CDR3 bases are TGTGCCAGTTCTCGAGGGCGTCTGGATACGCAGTATTTT. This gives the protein CASSRGRLDTQYF.